Reported below is one TCR beta chain. As yet, its antigen is unknown. The CDR3 is 14 residues long. V gave up 0 bases and J gave up 8 bases, with 10 bases separating them. Germline V gene lookup returns CDR1 WNHNN and CDR2 SYGVQD (reference sequence). Synthetic TCR analog templates were added to each PCR reaction. Measured with immunoSEQ multiplex PCR; TCRdb has only the in-frame clones, and not every one. Among approximately 71,000 clones listed, over 80% were seen once. This entry comes from a study of PD-L1 blockade in urothelial cancer. Looking at the study overall: Investigators checked blood 3 weeks (second dose) and 6 weeks after treatment start.

Time point here: pretreatment peripheral blood. Anywhere from 1 to 8 samples came from each patient, spanning pretreatment and on-treatment. Study-level points and caveats: Tumor-associated blood clones were expanded more by durable-benefit patients at 3 weeks.

The rearrangement uses TRBV10-1 and TRBJ1-4; a weak D match, TRBD1 (5 bases). This sequence originates from a woman in her 70s with urothelial cancer. Source: PBMCs, taken around atezolizumab (anti-PD-L1) treatment. In nucleotides, the CDR3 is TGCGCCAGCAGTGAGTCGGGAAGGACAGAAAAACTGTTTTTT. Its translation is CASSESGRTEKLFF.